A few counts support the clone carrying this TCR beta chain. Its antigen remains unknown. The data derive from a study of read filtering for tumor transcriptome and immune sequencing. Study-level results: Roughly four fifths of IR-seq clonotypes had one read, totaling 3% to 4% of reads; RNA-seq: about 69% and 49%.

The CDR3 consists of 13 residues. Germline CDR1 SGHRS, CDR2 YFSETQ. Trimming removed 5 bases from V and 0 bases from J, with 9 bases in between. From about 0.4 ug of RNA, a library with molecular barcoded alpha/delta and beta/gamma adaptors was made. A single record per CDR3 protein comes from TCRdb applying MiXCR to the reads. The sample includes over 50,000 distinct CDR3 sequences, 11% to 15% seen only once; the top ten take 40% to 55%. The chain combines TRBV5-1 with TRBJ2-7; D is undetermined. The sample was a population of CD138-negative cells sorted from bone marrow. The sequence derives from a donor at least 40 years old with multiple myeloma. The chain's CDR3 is CASSPSDSYEQYF. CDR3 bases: TGCGCCAGCAGTCCGTCTGACTCCTACGAGCAGTACTTC.